The clone carrying this T cell receptor beta chain has a count of ten or more. Its specificity is unknown. The data were produced by immunoSEQ multiplex PCR, yet TCRdb's version contains in-frame clones alone and is incomplete. Singletons are absent from the sample, which has roughly 50,000 clones. The sample is drawn from a study of T cell clonality in common variable immunodeficiency. Study results and caveats: CVID subjects showed higher TCRbeta clonality than healthy controls. The cause of increased CVID clonality remains unclear without subpopulation sequencing. Shared TCRbeta clones were fewer between CVID subjects than controls.

The sequence was collected from a person aged 18-69 years in good health. Sequencing was performed on peripheral blood mononuclear cells.

The sequenced part of the CDR3 DNA is TGTGCCAGCAGCTTAGACGGGGGTGTCTATGGC. It yields the protein CASSLDGGVYG. The entire CDR3 is CASSLDGGVYGYTF. The V and J genes are TRBV7-9 and TRBJ1-2; weak D call: TRBD1 (5 bases). The read halts 3 residues ahead of the CDR3 end, with the missing end drawn from the germline J gene. Trimming removed 1 base at V and 4 bases at J, with 10 bases between. The length of the CDR3 is 14 residues. In germline, CDR1 is SEHNR, CDR2 FQNEAQ (reference sequence).